This TCR beta chain comes out of a study of human T cells and chemical hapten exposure. Study information: Patients, chiefly female, had alopecia areata, totalis or universalis. Study findings and constraints: Following DPC sensitization, TCRs present above 1 in 1000 frequency showed no change.

For this clonotype: As yet, its antigen is unknown.

The CDR3 contains 16 residues. Germline V gene data show CDR1 as DFQATT and CDR2 as SNEGSKA (reference sequence). The V and J ends lost 5 bases and 4 bases, in that order; junction bases with no gene match: 14. MiXCR, run by TCRdb on the RACE reads, gives a single entry per CDR3 protein. This table holds about 69,000 distinct CDR3 sequences, 25% to 40% found once. Time point meaning: patch test 1, 2 weeks after DPC sensitization. Regarding treatment: therapeutic diphenylcyclopropenone sensitization with weekly scalp DPC. The chain uses TRBV20-1 and TRBJ2-1, with TRBD2 matching over 7 bases. The source was whole blood, collected in connection with sensitization to the hapten diphenylcyclopropenone (DPC). The origin of this receptor is a middle-aged man with alopecia areata. Some clones in this sample may be carry-over from other donors' samples. The CDR3: CSAAGLDVREYNEQFF. Here the CDR3 DNA reads TGCAGTGCTGCCGGACTAGATGTTAGGGAATACAATGAGCAGTTCTTC.